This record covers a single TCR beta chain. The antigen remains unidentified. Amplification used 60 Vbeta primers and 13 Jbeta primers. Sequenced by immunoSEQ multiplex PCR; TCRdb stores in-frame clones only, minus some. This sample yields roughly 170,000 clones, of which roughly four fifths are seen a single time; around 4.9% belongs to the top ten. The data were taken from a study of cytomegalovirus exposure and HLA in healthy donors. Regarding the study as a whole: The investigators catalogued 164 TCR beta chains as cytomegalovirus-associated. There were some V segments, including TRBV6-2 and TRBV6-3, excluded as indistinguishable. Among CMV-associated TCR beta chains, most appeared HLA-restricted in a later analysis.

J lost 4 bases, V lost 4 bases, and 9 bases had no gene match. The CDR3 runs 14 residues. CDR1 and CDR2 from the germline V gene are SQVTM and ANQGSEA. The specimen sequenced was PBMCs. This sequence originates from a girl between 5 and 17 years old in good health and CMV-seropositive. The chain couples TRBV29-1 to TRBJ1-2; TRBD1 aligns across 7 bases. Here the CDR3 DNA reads TGCAGCGTTGGTGGCAAACAGGGGAGCTATGGCTACACCTTC. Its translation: CSVGGKQGSYGYTF.